Below are 26 T cell receptor beta chains sequenced from a single sample in a study of Ad26.COV2.S vaccination and SARS-CoV-2 variants. Treatment: some 19 received Ad26.COV2.S at low or high dose, single or two shots; roughly 5 received placebo; per-sample allocation not given. Each sample was drawn 63 days after the first injection (of vaccine or placebo). Sequencing was performed with immunoSEQ multiplex PCR; in TCRdb, only in-frame clones are kept and a portion is missing. The sample has 410,000 or so clones, 75% to 95% seen once. The sample here was peripheral blood, taken in a trial of Ad26.COV2.S vaccine versus placebo. Receptors were obtained from a person aged 18 to 65 who received the Ad26.COV2.S COVID-19 vaccine or a placebo.

The chain links TRBV20-1 to TRBJ1-2; D is ambiguous. CDR3 length: 13 amino acids. CDR1 and CDR2 (germline): DFQATT, SNEGSKA (reference sequence). Trimming pared 3 bases from V and 7 bases from J, leaving 15 bases between. The CDR3 protein is CSASKSNEGGYTF. The CDR3 DNA sequence: TGCAGTGCTAGTAAATCCAACGAGGGTGGCTACACCTTC.

The gene calls are TRBV4-1 and TRBJ1-1; the D is unclear. This CDR3 has 13 residues. From germline, CDR1 is MGHRA and CDR2 YSYEKL. The germline V and J ends were trimmed by 1 base and 3 bases, with 6 bases remaining between them. CDR3 sequence: CASSQAGYTEAFF. The CDR3 bases are TGCGCCAGCAGCCAAGCGGGCTACACTGAAGCTTTCTTT.

This chain joins TRBV7-2 and TRBJ1-4; D call uncertain. Germline loops: CDR1 SGHTA, CDR2 FQGNSA. The CDR3 sequence is 14 residues long. Trimming removed 3 bases at V and 0 bases at J, with 5 bases between. For the CDR3, the DNA is TGTGCCAGCAGCTTGGCCGCAACTAATGAAAAACTGTTTTTT. This encodes CASSLAATNEKLFF.

The chain employs TRBV7-9 and TRBJ2-3; weak D call: TRBD1 (6 bases). Per germline, CDR1 SEHNR and CDR2 FQNEAQ (reference sequence). The V end lost 5 bases, the J end lost 1 base, and 19 bases lay between the germline ends. There are 17 residues in the CDR3. CDR3: CASSPLGASLRTDTQYF. CDR3 DNA: TGTGCCAGCAGCCCCCTGGGGGCCTCACTACGCACAGATACGCAGTATTTT.

The rearrangement links TRBV6-1 to TRBJ2-7; no clear D. CDR3 length equals 14 residues. Trimming stripped 1 base from V and 5 bases from J, with 12 bases between. Germline V gives CDR1 MNHNS, CDR2 SASEGT. The CDR3: CASSEVNSSNEQYF. For the CDR3, the DNA is TGTGCCAGCAGTGAAGTGAACTCCAGCAACGAGCAGTACTTC.

This chain joins TRBV28 and TRBJ1-3; D not certain. Germline V CDR1 and CDR2: MDHEN, SYDVKM. CDR3 length equals 13 residues. V lost 6 bases and J lost 4, with 10 bases in between. This CDR3 reads CASRRTAGNTIYF. The CDR3 DNA reads as TGTGCCAGCAGACGGACGGCAGGAAACACCATATATTTT.

V usage is TRBV7-9 and J usage is TRBJ2-2; 8 bases line up with TRBD1. The CDR3 loop spans 15 amino acids. Germline assignment: CDR1 SEHNR and CDR2 FQNEAQ (reference sequence). J lost 5 bases, V lost 7 bases, and 9 bases had no gene match. CDR3 sequence (DNA): TGTGCCAGCATCTACTGGACAGGGTGGACCGGGGAGCTGTTTTTT. It encodes CASIYWTGWTGELFF.

The genes are TRBV20-1 and TRBJ2-1, with TRBD1 matching over 7 bases. The germline CDR1 and CDR2 sequences are DFQATT and SNEGSKA (reference sequence). The length of the CDR3 is 11 residues. The CDR3 region has the DNA TGCAGCGGGGACAGAAACAATGAGCAGTTCTTC. Translation gives CSGDRNNEQFF.

The J gene is TRBJ2-2, the V gene TRBV5-1; 7 bases line up with TRBD1. The CDR3 covers 13 residues. V shed 7 bases and J 7 bases; nucleotides not matched to a gene: 7. Looked up from germline, CDR1 is SGHRS and CDR2 is YFSETQ. The CDR3 loop reads CASSFQGDGELFF. CDR3 in DNA: TGCGCCAGCTCATTTCAGGGGGACGGGGAGCTGTTTTTT.

The chain combines TRBV4-3 with TRBJ1-2, with D possibly being TRBD1 (5 bases). The CDR3 spans 14 residues. V lost 3 bases, J lost 6 bases, and 14 bases lay in between. The germline CDR1 and CDR2 sequences are LGHNA and YSLEER. In DNA, the CDR3 is TGCGCCAGCAGCCATAGGGGAGGGATCCATGGCTACACCTTC. As protein: CASSHRGGIHGYTF.

The chain couples TRBV4-1 to TRBJ2-5; TRBD2 aligns across 12 bases. After removal of 4 bases from V and 3 bases from J, the junction contained 6 bases not matched to a gene. CDR3 length: 16 amino acids. Germline CDR1 is MGHRA and CDR2 is YSYEKL. The CDR3: CASSPGLAGFKETQYF. The CDR3 DNA follows: TGCGCCAGCAGCCCTGGACTAGCGGGATTTAAAGAGACCCAGTACTTC.

The rearrangement uses TRBV7-2 and TRBJ2-1, with 7 bases fitting TRBD2. In germline, CDR1 is SGHTA, CDR2 FQGNSA. The CDR3 has 15 amino acids. V shed 3 bases and J 2 bases; nucleotides not matched to a gene: 4. In nucleotides, the CDR3 is TGTGCCAGCAGCTTGTCTAGCGGAACCTACAATGAGCAGTTCTTC. It codes for CASSLSSGTYNEQFF.

A note on this clone: The same CDR3 arises from other DNA sequences in this sample as well. This sequence joins TRBV27 and TRBJ2-2; maybe TRBD2 (6 bases). The germline CDR1 and CDR2 sequences are MNHEY and SMNVEV (reference sequence). The CDR3 has 16 residues. Trimming stripped 0 bases from V and 4 bases from J, with 12 bases between. The CDR3 loop reads CASSLSGQGGTGELFF. CDR3 DNA sequence: TGTGCCAGCAGTTTATCGGGCCAGGGAGGCACCGGGGAGCTGTTTTTT.

This chain links TRBV15 with TRBJ1-1; D is unresolved. With 3 bases removed from V and 4 bases from J, the gap between germline ends came to 12 bases. The CDR3 spans 14 residues. Per the germline V gene, CDR1 is LNHNV and CDR2 is YYDKDF (reference sequence). The CDR3 loop is CATSSSPRSTEAFF. CDR3 DNA: TGTGCCACCAGCAGTTCTCCAAGGTCCACTGAAGCTTTCTTT.

The J gene is TRBJ2-3, the V gene TRBV7-3; TRBD2 agrees at 13 bases. The CDR3 is 20 amino acids. V shed 5 bases and J 1 base; nucleotides not matched to a gene: 15. Looked up from germline, CDR1 is SGHTA and CDR2 is FQGTGA. CDR3 region: CASSPRPRTSGSWGTDTQYF. The CDR3 DNA reads TGTGCCAGCAGCCCCAGACCTCGGACTAGCGGGAGTTGGGGCACAGATACGCAGTATTTT.

The sample holds one count of this clone. The junction departs from germline at one end; a sequencing error may be responsible. The chain combines TRBV7-7 with TRBJ2-2; unclear D gene. CDR3 size: 13 residues. Germline V gene lookup returns CDR1 SSHAT and CDR2 FNYEAQ (reference sequence). CDR3 coding DNA: TGTGCTAGCAGCCGGCCGAACACCGGGGAGCTGTTTTTT. Encoded protein: CASSRPNTGELFF. Full variable domain (missing parts from reference TRBV7-7 and TRBJ2-2): GAGVSQSPRYKVTKRGQDVTLRCDPISSHATLYWYQQALGQGPEFLTYFNYEAQPDKSGLPSDRFSAERPEGSISTLTIQRTEQRDSAMYRCASSRPNTGELFFGEGSRLTVL.

The sample holds one count of this clone. CDR3: CASSFGQGGYEQYF. Here the CDR3 DNA reads TGTGCCAGCAGCTTCGGACAGGGGGGCTACGAGCAGTACTTC. The V gene is TRBV9, the J gene TRBJ2-7, with 10 bases identical to TRBD1. The germline V gene has CDR1 SGDLS and CDR2 YYNGEE. The CDR3 has 14 amino acids. Trimming took 4 bases from V and 3 from J; bases not matched to a gene: 4.

DNA for the CDR3: TGTGCCAGCAGCGTAGGGAGTTCGACAGGGGTGGACGAGCAGTACTTC. Translation: CASSVGSSTGVDEQYF. The rearrangement joins TRBV9 to TRBJ2-7; TRBD1 aligns across 8 bases. Germline loops: CDR1 SGDLS, CDR2 YYNGEE. J gave up 5 bases and V 0 bases, and 10 bases lay outside the gene matches. The CDR3 contains 16 residues.

This chain links TRBV27 with TRBJ2-7; the D is unclear. CDR1 is MNHEY and CDR2 is SMNVEV in the germline V gene (reference sequence). This CDR3 region has 13 residues. V was clipped by 4 bases and J by 0 bases, with 7 bases between them. CDR3 nucleotide sequence: TGTGCCAGCAGTTACGGAGACTCCTACGAGCAGTACTTC. This codes for CASSYGDSYEQYF.

J is TRBJ2-5 and V is TRBV7-9, with TRBD1 matching over 7 bases. The junction had 5 bases not matched to a gene; V was cut back by 8 bases and J by 2 bases. The germline CDR1 and CDR2 sequences are SEHNR and FQNEAQ (reference sequence). This CDR3 is 13 amino acids long. The CDR3 here is CASARTGQETQYF. CDR3 in DNA: TGTGCCAGCGCGAGGACAGGACAAGAGACCCAGTACTTC.

The CDR3 here is CASSDGYTGELFF. DNA for the CDR3: TGTGCCAGCAGTGATGGGTATACCGGGGAGCTGTTTTTT. The rearrangement joins TRBV2 to TRBJ2-2; no clear D. Trimming took 3 bases from V and 5 from J, leaving 7 bases between them. CDR1 and CDR2 (germline): SNHLY, FYNNEI. This CDR3 comprises 13 residues.

The gene calls are TRBV30 and TRBJ2-2; perhaps D is TRBD1 or TRBD2 (5 bases each). Trimming pared 7 bases from V and 4 bases from J, leaving 16 bases between. The CDR3 has 14 residues. Germline V CDR1 and CDR2: GTSNPN, SVGIG (reference sequence). The CDR3 sequence is CAYPTGTGTGELFF. The DNA for the CDR3 is TGTGCCTACCCCACGGGGACGGGCACCGGGGAGCTGTTTTTT.

This chain links TRBV15 with TRBJ1-1; 8 nucleotides line up with TRBD1. Trimming at V came to 3 bases and at J to 7 bases, leaving 4 bases not matched to a gene. This CDR3 contains 13 residues. From germline, CDR1 is LNHNV and CDR2 YYDKDF (reference sequence). DNA for the CDR3: TGTGCCACCAGCAGTAGGACAGGGCTTGAAGCTTTCTTT. It encodes CATSSRTGLEAFF.

This rearrangement joins TRBV20-1 to TRBJ2-1; a weak D match, TRBD2 (6 bases). From germline, CDR1 is DFQATT and CDR2 SNEGSKA (reference sequence). V lost 3 bases and J 2 bases, leaving 11 bases between the germline ends. The CDR3 spans 14 residues. Here the CDR3 DNA reads TGCAGTGCTAGTAAGCGGGTGACCTACAATGAGCAGTTCTTC. Its protein is CSASKRVTYNEQFF.

The J gene is TRBJ1-1, the V gene TRBV19; tentative D call: TRBD1 (5 bases). There are 14 residues in the CDR3. The V end lost 3 bases, the J end lost 3 bases, and 11 bases lay between the germline ends. Germline V CDR1 and CDR2: LNHDA, SQIVND (reference sequence). The CDR3 protein is CASSIGGYHTEAFF. For the CDR3, the DNA is TGTGCCAGTAGTATCGGGGGTTATCACACTGAAGCTTTCTTT.

The table lists this clone with a count of one. The chain is built from TRBV7-9 and TRBJ1-1; 7 positions agree with TRBD1. This CDR3 is 17 amino acids long. The trim removed 1 base at V and 6 bases at J, leaving 14 bases unmatched. CDR1 and CDR2 (germline): SEHNR, FQNEAQ (reference sequence). The CDR3 is CASSLERGLGKGPEAFF. The CDR3 region has the DNA TGTGCCAGCAGCTTAGAAAGGGGGCTTGGTAAAGGTCCTGAAGCTTTCTTT.